The 29 T cell receptor beta chains below come from one sample, sequenced in a study of T-cell memory formation after mild COVID-19. TCRdb processed the 5' RACE reads anew with MiXCR; each CDR3 protein has one entry. The table has 25,000 to 35,000 distinct CDR3 sequences, over 20% seen once. The sequenced material came from PBMCs or a T cell subset sorted from them (not recorded which). The receptors were sampled from an adult who had mild COVID-19 (a few samples of this study predate the infection). Cell type and time point are not known.

The chain employs TRBV5-1 and TRBJ1-4, with TRBD1 matching over 7 bases. Trimming removed 4 bases from V and 8 bases from J; junction bases left unmatched: 8. Germline CDR1 reads SGHRS; CDR2 reads YFSETQ. The CDR3 is 14 residues long. The DNA of the CDR3 is TGCGCCAGCAGCCGCGACAGGGTGGACGAAAAACTGTTTTTT. Its protein product is CASSRDRVDEKLFF.

The rearrangement joins TRBV12-3 or TRBV12-4 to TRBJ2-5; TRBD2 agrees at 9 bases. Trimming took 8 bases from V and 4 from J; bases not matched to a gene: 8. The CDR3 is made up of 14 amino acids. The CDR3 protein is CASLLAGAGETQYF. Here the CDR3 DNA reads TGTGCCAGCCTCTTAGCGGGAGCGGGAGAGACCCAGTACTTC.

The chain is built from TRBV5-1 and TRBJ1-1; perhaps TRBD1 as D (5 bases). V lost 4 bases and J 8 bases, leaving 12 bases between the germline ends. The CDR3 is 12 amino acids. CDR1 is SGHRS and CDR2 is YFSETQ in the germline V gene. The chain's CDR3 is CASSGPGEEAFF. DNA of the CDR3: TGCGCCAGCAGCGGCCCGGGGGAAGAAGCTTTCTTT.

V gene TRBV5-1 combines with J gene TRBJ2-2, with 12 bases matching TRBD2. CDR3 length: 15 amino acids. V trimming: 9 bases; J trimming: 7 bases; junction bases outside the gene matches: 10. Germline values: CDR1 SGHRS, CDR2 YFSETQ. DNA for the CDR3: TGCGCCACCTCTAGCGGGGGGGCCGCGGACGGGGAGCTGTTTTTT. It specifies CATSSGGAADGELFF.

This clonotype has ten or more counts. This sequence joins TRBV5-1 and TRBJ2-3; D unresolved. Deletions cut 0 bases from V and 10 bases from J, with 12 bases between. There are 13 residues in the CDR3. Germline CDR1 SGHRS, CDR2 YFSETQ. The CDR3 is CASSLEGRTAQYF. CDR3 sequence (DNA): TGCGCCAGCAGCTTGGAAGGGCGGACCGCGCAGTATTTT. The full variable domain, rest sourced from reference TRBV5-1 and TRBJ2-3, is KAGVTQTPRYLIKTRGQQVTLSCSPISGHRSVSWYQQTPGQGLQFLFEYFSETQRNKGNFPGRFSGRQFSNSRSEMNVSTLELGDSALYLCASSLEGRTAQYFGPGTRLTVL.

This clonotype was seen ten or more times. This chain links TRBV9 with TRBJ1-4; D uncertain. Germline loops: CDR1 SGDLS, CDR2 YYNGEE. The CDR3 sequence is 15 residues long. Trimming pared 0 bases from V and 5 bases from J, leaving 11 bases between. In DNA, the CDR3 is TGTGCCAGCAGCGTAGTTGGTGAGCGGAATGAAAAACTGTTTTTT. Translation: CASSVVGERNEKLFF.

This chain uses TRBV6-5 with TRBJ2-3, with TRBD1 matching 9 bases. This CDR3 has 16 amino acids. From germline, CDR1 is MNHEY and CDR2 SVGAGI. The V and J ends lost 5 bases and 4 bases, in that order; junction bases with no gene match: 10. The chain's CDR3 is CASSNPGQGFPDTQYF. The DNA of the CDR3 is TGTGCCAGCAGTAACCCGGGACAGGGTTTCCCAGATACGCAGTATTTT.

The chain has TRBV14 and TRBJ1-2; D is ambiguous. From germline, CDR1 is SGHDN and CDR2 FVKESK. Trimming shortened V by 0 bases and J by 4 bases, and 12 bases separated the two germline ends. The CDR3 is 15 residues long. The CDR3 is CASSQDFSGIYGYTF. For the CDR3, the DNA is TGTGCCAGCAGCCAAGATTTCTCGGGGATCTATGGCTACACCTTC.

The rearrangement uses TRBV7-9 and TRBJ1-1, with TRBD1 as a possible D gene (5 bases). Trimming took 1 base from V and 1 from J, leaving 7 bases between them. The CDR3 is 14 amino acids. Germline values: CDR1 SEHNR, CDR2 FQNEAQ (reference sequence). CDR3 sequence: CASSLEGQNTEAFF. The CDR3 DNA reads as TGTGCCAGCAGCTTAGAAGGACAGAACACTGAAGCTTTCTTT.

This clonotype was seen ten or more times. This chain connects TRBV5-1 to TRBJ2-3, with 8 positions matching TRBD2. With V trimmed by 0 bases and J by 6 bases, 6 bases remained unmatched. The CDR3 runs to 15 residues. CDR1 and CDR2 (germline): SGHRS, YFSETQ. The CDR3 bases are TGCGCCAGCAGCTTGGCGGTAGCGGGATCCGATACGCAGTATTTT. It codes for CASSLAVAGSDTQYF.

The table lists this clonotype with many counts. V usage is TRBV6-6 and J usage is TRBJ1-1; TRBD1 matches 11 bases. CDR3 length: 16 residues. CDR1 and CDR2 (germline): MNHNY, SVGAGI (reference sequence). Trimming took 4 bases from V and 1 from J; bases not matched to a gene: 5. As DNA, the CDR3 is TGTGCCAGCAGTTCAGGACAGGGGGCGAGGAACACTGAAGCTTTCTTT. Translated, it gives CASSSGQGARNTEAFF.

This clonotype was counted ten times or more. This chain uses TRBV24-1 with TRBJ1-1, with D possibly TRBD1 on 6 matching bases. Germline CDR1 reads KGHDR; CDR2 reads SFDVKD. The CDR3 consists of 13 residues. Trimming took 3 bases from V and 5 from J, leaving 9 bases between them. This CDR3 is CATSDQGYTEAFF. The DNA for the CDR3 is TGTGCCACCAGTGATCAGGGGTATACTGAAGCTTTCTTT.

Many counts were recorded for this clonotype. The chain combines TRBV7-9 with TRBJ1-4; a possible D gene is TRBD1 (5 bases). The germline CDR1 and CDR2 sequences are SEHNR and FQNEAQ (reference sequence). V was pared by 4 bases and J by 12 bases, with 12 bases between. This CDR3 is built from 12 residues. The CDR3 DNA reads TGTGCCAGCAGCTCAGTAGGGGATGAACTGTTTTTT. This encodes CASSSVGDELFF.

This clonotype was observed at least ten times. The V call is TRBV5-1, the J call TRBJ2-1, with 10 bases matching TRBD1. The V gene's germline CDR1 is SGHRS and CDR2 YFSETQ. CDR3 length: 16 amino acids. J lost 8 bases, V lost 3 bases, and 11 bases had no gene match. The CDR3 sequence is CASSYTGTGVGDEQFF. The CDR3 DNA is TGCGCCAGCAGCTACACCGGGACAGGGGTGGGCGATGAGCAGTTCTTC.

This clonotype was detected many times. The chain joins TRBV6-2 or TRBV6-3 to TRBJ2-1, with 8 bases lining up with TRBD2. The CDR3 loop spans 14 amino acids. Trimming took 2 bases from V and 8 from J; bases not matched to a gene: 5. CDR1 is MNHEY, CDR2 SVGEGT, per germline. The CDR3 protein is CASSYSAGGYEQFF. The CDR3 DNA is TGTGCCAGCAGTTACAGTGCGGGAGGCTATGAGCAGTTCTTC.

This clonotype was observed at least ten times. The rearrangement joins TRBV6-5 to TRBJ2-7; 9 positions agree with TRBD2. The germline V gene encodes CDR1 MNHEY and CDR2 SVGAGI. CDR3 size: 16 residues. V dropped 4 bases and J dropped 1; count of bases not matched to a gene: 8. The CDR3 region has the DNA TGTGCCAGCAGTTTAAGACTAGCGGCTGTATCCTACGAGCAGTACTTC. Protein product: CASSLRLAAVSYEQYF.

This clonotype appeared many times. The chain employs TRBV24-1 and TRBJ2-2, with D possibly called TRBD1 or TRBD2 (6 bases each). Trimming cost V 8 bases and J 4 bases, with 7 bases left between them. Germline loops: CDR1 KGHDR, CDR2 SFDVKD. The length of the CDR3 is 12 residues. The CDR3 sequence: CATKGGTGELFF. The DNA for the CDR3 is TGTGCCACCAAGGGGGGCACCGGGGAGCTGTTTTTT.

In its sample, this clonotype was seen many times. The rearrangement links TRBV20-1 to TRBJ2-1; the D gene is possibly TRBD2 (5 bases). CDR3 size: 12 residues. CDR1 is DFQATT and CDR2 is SNEGSKA in the germline V gene (reference sequence). V dropped 8 bases and J dropped 4 bases, with 12 bases sitting between them. CDR3 sequence reads: CSTPRLYNEQFF. The DNA of the CDR3 is TGCAGTACCCCGAGACTATACAATGAGCAGTTCTTC.

This clonotype was counted many times. V usage is TRBV5-1 and J usage is TRBJ2-2; TRBD2 matches 7 bases. Germline V lookup: CDR1 SGHRS, CDR2 YFSETQ. Losses at the gene ends were 0 bases for V and 6 bases for J; bases not matched to a gene: 8. The CDR3 covers 16 residues. The DNA for the CDR3 is TGCGCCAGCAGCTTGGAGGGCGGGAGTACCCCCGGGGAGCTGTTTTTT. This encodes CASSLEGGSTPGELFF.

V gene TRBV7-8 combines with J gene TRBJ2-1, with TRBD2 matching over 10 bases. V was clipped by 4 bases and J by 0 bases; unmatched bases: 3. Germline CDR1 SGHVS, CDR2 FQNEAQ. The CDR3 sequence is 16 residues long. The CDR3 is CASSSRTSGSYNEQFF. The DNA for the CDR3 is TGTGCCAGCAGCTCGAGGACTAGCGGCTCCTACAATGAGCAGTTCTTC.

The chain joins TRBV4-1 to TRBJ2-2; perhaps D is TRBD1 or TRBD2 (6 bases each). V was shortened by 4 bases and J by 2 bases, with 14 bases between the two germline ends. The germline V gene encodes CDR1 MGHRA and CDR2 YSYEKL. The CDR3 spans 16 residues. The CDR3 DNA follows: TGCGCCAGCAGCCGCCTCGGGGGCCTAAACACCGGGGAGCTGTTTTTT. Translated, it gives CASSRLGGLNTGELFF.

This clonotype was picked up many times. CDR3 protein: CASRGRELTQETQYF. In DNA, the CDR3 is TGTGCCAGCAGAGGGCGGGAATTAACTCAAGAGACCCAGTACTTC. V is TRBV12-3 or TRBV12-4 and J is TRBJ2-5; maybe TRBD2 (6 bases). The ends were cut back, 6 bases at V and 2 bases at J, with 16 bases in the middle. The CDR3 runs 15 residues.

This clonotype was counted many times. This chain uses TRBV7-9 with TRBJ2-3; TRBD2 is a possible D gene (5 bases). The CDR3 is 13 residues long. Germline CDR1 reads SEHNR; CDR2 reads FQNEAQ (reference sequence). V was trimmed by 6 bases and J by 4 bases, leaving 11 bases between them. Here the CDR3 reads CASSPKRADTQYF. CDR3 coding DNA: TGTGCCAGCAGTCCAAAGAGGGCAGATACGCAGTATTTT.

Many counts were recorded for this clonotype. This chain joins TRBV29-1 and TRBJ1-2; D not certain. Germline V gene data show CDR1 as SQVTM and CDR2 as ANQGSEA. The CDR3 totals 13 residues. CDR3 sequence reads: CTALLRNNYGYTF. CDR3 coding DNA: TGCACCGCCCTGCTACGGAATAACTATGGCTACACCTTC.

This clonotype was detected a few times. The chain uses TRBV5-6 and TRBJ2-7, with D uncertain. This CDR3 has 14 residues. Germline CDR1 is SGHDT and CDR2 is YYEEEE. Trimming left V 1 base short and J 2 bases short, with 10 bases between. CDR3 nucleotide sequence: TGTGCCAGCAGCTTGTGGAGTATCCCCTACGAGCAGTACTTC. Amino acids: CASSLWSIPYEQYF.

The sample holds many counts of this clonotype. The rearrangement joins TRBV3-1 to TRBJ2-7, with D tentatively TRBD2 (5 bases). This CDR3 is built from 13 residues. V was cut by 1 base and J by 2 bases, with 6 bases left in between. The germline CDR1 and CDR2 sequences are LGHDT and YNNKEL (reference sequence). CDR3 sequence reads: CASSQVRAYEQYF. CDR3 DNA: TGTGCCAGCAGCCAAGTGAGGGCCTACGAGCAGTACTTC.

This clonotype turned up a few times. The gene calls are TRBV12-3 or TRBV12-4 and TRBJ2-3; D is unclear. V was cut by 1 base and J by 2 bases, with 13 bases left in between. This CDR3 is 16 amino acids long. As DNA, the CDR3 is TGTGCCAGCAGTTTAGGGAACGTATCCCCCACAGATACGCAGTATTTT. Its protein product is CASSLGNVSPTDTQYF.

This clonotype was found many times. This chain connects TRBV7-2 to TRBJ2-5, with TRBD2 identical over 13 bases. This CDR3 is 14 amino acids long. From germline, CDR1 is SGHTA and CDR2 FQGNSA. V was clipped by 7 bases and J by 9 bases; unmatched bases: 8. CDR3 bases: TGTGCCAGCAAGCGGACTAGCGGGAGCAAGTCCCAGTACTTC. Amino acid sequence: CASKRTSGSKSQYF.

The rearrangement joins TRBV20-1 to TRBJ1-2; TRBD1 matches at 9 bases. This CDR3 region has 13 residues. Trimming cost V 6 bases and J 4 bases; bases outside gene matches: 6. The V gene's germline CDR1 is DFQATT and CDR2 SNEGSKA (reference sequence). Written as DNA, the CDR3 is TGCAGTGCCCGGACAGGGGAGGGCTATGGCTACACCTTC. Translation gives CSARTGEGYGYTF.